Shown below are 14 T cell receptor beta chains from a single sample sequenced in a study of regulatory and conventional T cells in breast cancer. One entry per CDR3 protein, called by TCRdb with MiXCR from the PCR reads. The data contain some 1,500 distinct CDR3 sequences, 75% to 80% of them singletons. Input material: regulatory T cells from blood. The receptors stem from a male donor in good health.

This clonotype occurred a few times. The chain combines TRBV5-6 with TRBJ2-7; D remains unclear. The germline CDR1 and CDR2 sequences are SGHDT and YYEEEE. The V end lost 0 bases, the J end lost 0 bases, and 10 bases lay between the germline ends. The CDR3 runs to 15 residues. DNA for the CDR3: TGTGCCAGCAGCTTGGACAGTGGGCGCTCCTACGAGCAGTACTTC. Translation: CASSLDSGRSYEQYF.

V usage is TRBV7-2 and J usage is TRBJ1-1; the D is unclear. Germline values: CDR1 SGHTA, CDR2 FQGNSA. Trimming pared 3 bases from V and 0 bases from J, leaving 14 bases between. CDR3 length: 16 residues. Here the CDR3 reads CASSLDSAVVNTEAFF. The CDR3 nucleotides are TGTGCCAGCAGCTTGGATTCCGCAGTCGTGAACACTGAAGCTTTCTTT.

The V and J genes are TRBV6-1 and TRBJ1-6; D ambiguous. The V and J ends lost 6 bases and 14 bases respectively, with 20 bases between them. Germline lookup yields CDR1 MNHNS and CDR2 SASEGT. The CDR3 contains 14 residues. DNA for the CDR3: TGTGCCAGCAGCGCTGGACCGATGAATTCGGCCCTCCACTTT. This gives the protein CASSAGPMNSALHF.

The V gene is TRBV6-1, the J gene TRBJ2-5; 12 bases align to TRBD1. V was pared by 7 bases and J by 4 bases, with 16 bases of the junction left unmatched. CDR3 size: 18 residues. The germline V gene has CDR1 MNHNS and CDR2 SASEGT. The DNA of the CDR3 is TGTGCCAGCACCCCTGGGTGGGGGACAGGGGGCTTTCGAGAGACCCAGTACTTC. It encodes CASTPGWGTGGFRETQYF.

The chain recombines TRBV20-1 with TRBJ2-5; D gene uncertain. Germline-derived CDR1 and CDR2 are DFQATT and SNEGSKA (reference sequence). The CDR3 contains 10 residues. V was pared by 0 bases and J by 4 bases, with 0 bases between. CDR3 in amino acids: CSAREETQYF. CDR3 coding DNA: TGCAGTGCTAGAGAAGAGACCCAGTACTTC.

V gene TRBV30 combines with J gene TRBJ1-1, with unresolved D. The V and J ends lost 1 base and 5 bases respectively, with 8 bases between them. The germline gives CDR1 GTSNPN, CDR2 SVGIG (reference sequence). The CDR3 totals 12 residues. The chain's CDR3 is CAWSGGQTEAFF. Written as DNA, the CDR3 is TGTGCCTGGAGTGGAGGGCAAACTGAAGCTTTCTTT. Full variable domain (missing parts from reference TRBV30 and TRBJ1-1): SQTIHQWPATLVQPVGSPLSLECTVEGTSNPNLYWYRQAAGRGLQLLFYSVGIGQISSEVPQNLSASRPQDRQFILSSKKLLLSDSGFYLCAWSGGQTEAFFGQGTRLTVV.

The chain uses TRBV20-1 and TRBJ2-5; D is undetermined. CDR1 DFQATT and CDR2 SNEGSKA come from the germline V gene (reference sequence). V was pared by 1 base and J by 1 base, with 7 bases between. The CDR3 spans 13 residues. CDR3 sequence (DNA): TGCAGTGCTAGAGCCTCTCTCCAAGAGACCCAGTACTTC. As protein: CSARASLQETQYF.

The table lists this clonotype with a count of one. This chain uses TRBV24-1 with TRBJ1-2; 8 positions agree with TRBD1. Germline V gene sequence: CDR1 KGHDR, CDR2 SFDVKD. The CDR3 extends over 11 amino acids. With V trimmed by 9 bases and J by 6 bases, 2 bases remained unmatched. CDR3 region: CATSTGDGYTF. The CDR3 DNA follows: TGTGCCACCTCGACAGGGGATGGCTACACCTTC.

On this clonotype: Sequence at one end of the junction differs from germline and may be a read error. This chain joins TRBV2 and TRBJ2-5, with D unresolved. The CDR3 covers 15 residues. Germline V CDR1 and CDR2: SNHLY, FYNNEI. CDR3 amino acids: CASSGNSRASETQHF. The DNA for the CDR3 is TGTGCCAGCAGTGGGAACAGTCGGGCATCAGAGACCCAGCACTTC.

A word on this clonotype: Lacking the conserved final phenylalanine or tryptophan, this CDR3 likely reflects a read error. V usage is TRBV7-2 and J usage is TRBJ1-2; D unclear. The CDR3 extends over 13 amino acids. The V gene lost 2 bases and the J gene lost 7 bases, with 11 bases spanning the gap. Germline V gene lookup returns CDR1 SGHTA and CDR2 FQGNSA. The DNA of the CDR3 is TGTGCCAGCAGCTTAATGGGGTTCGTTGGCTACACCCTC. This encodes CASSLMGFVGYTL.

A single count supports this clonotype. DNA for the CDR3: TGTGCCAGCAGCCGGAGGGAGGGGAACTACGAGCAGTACTTC. It yields the protein CASSRREGNYEQYF. J is TRBJ2-7 and V is TRBV6-5; 7 bases agree with TRBD2. The trim removed 6 bases at V and 3 bases at J, leaving 8 bases unmatched. The CDR3 is 14 residues long. Germline V lookup: CDR1 MNHEY, CDR2 SVGAGI.

Written as DNA, the CDR3 is TGCAGTGCTAAAGGGGGATTCCAAGAGACCCAGTACTTC. Residues: CSAKGGFQETQYF. The J gene is TRBJ2-5, the V gene TRBV20-1, with D tentatively TRBD1 (6 bases). The CDR3 has 13 amino acids. The V gene's germline CDR1 is DFQATT and CDR2 SNEGSKA (reference sequence). The ends were cut back, 4 bases at V and 1 base at J, with 10 bases in the middle.

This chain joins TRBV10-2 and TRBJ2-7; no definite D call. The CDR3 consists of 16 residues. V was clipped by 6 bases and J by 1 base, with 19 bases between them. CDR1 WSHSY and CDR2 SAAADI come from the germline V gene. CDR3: CASSPTRGGTSYEQYF. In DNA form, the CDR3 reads TGCGCCAGCAGCCCGACGAGAGGTGGTACGTCCTACGAGCAGTACTTC.

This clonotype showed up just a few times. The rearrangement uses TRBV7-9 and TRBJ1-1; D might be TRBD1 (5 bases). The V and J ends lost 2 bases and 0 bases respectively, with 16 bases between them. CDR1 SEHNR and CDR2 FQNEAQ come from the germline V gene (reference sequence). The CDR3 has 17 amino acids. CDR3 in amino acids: CASSLIDLRGMNTEAFF. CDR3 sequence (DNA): TGTGCCAGCAGCTTAATCGACCTACGGGGGATGAACACTGAAGCTTTCTTT.